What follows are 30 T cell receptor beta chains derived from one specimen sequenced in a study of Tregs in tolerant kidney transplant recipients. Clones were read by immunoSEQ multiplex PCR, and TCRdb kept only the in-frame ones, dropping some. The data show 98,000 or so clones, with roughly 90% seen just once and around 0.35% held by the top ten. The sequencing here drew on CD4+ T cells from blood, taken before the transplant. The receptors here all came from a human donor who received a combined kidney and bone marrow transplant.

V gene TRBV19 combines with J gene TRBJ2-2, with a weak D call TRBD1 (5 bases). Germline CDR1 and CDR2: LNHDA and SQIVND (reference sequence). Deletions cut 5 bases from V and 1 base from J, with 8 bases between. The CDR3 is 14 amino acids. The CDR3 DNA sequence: TGTGCCAGTAGTCTCCAGGGGAACACCGGGGAGCTGTTTTTT. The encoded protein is CASSLQGNTGELFF.

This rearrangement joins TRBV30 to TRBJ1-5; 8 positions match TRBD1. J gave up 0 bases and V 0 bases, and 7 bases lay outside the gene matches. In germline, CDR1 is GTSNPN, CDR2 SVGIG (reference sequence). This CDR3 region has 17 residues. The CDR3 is CAWSVDRGYYSNQPQHF. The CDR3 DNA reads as TGTGCCTGGAGTGTCGACAGGGGCTATTATAGCAATCAGCCCCAGCATTTT.

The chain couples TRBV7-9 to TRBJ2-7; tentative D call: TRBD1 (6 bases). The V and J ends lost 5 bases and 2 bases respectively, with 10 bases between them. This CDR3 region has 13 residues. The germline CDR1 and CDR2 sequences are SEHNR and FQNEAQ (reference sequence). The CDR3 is CASSRDTTYEQYF. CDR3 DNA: TGTGCCAGCAGCCGGGACACTACCTACGAGCAGTACTTC.

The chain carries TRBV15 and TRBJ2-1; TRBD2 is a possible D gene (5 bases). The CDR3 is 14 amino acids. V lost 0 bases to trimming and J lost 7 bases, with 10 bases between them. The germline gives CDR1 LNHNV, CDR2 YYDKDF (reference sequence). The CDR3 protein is CATSREASRNEQFF. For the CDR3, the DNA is TGTGCCACCAGCAGAGAGGCTAGCCGTAATGAGCAGTTCTTC.

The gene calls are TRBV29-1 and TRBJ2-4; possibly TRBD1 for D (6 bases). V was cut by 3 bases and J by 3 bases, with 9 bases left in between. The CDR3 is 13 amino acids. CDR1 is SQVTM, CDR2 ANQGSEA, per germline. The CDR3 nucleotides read TGCAGCGTTGAGTCAGGGGTCAAAAACATTCAGTACTTC. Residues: CSVESGVKNIQYF.

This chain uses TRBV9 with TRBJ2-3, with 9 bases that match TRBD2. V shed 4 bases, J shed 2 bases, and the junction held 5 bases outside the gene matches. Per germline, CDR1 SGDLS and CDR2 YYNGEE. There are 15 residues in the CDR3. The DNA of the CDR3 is TGTGCCAGCAGCATCAGCGGGAGGACCACAGATACGCAGTATTTT. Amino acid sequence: CASSISGRTTDTQYF. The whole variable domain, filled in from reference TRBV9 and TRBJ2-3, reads DSGVTQTPKHLITATGQRVTLRCSPRSGDLSVYWYQQSLDQGLQFLIQYYNGEERAKGNILERFSAQQFPDLHSELNLSSLELGDSALYFCASSISGRTTDTQYFGPGTRLTVL.

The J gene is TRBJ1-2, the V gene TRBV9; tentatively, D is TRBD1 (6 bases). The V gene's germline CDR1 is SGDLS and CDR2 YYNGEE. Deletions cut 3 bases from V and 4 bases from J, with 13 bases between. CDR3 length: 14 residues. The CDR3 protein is CASSADSRPYGYTF. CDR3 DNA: TGTGCCAGCAGCGCGGACAGTCGACCCTATGGCTACACCTTC.

The CDR3 DNA follows: TGTGCCAGCAGGGCAGCGGTTAGCACAGATACGCAGTATTTT. Translated: CASRAAVSTDTQYF. The rearrangement links TRBV9 to TRBJ2-3, with D possibly matching TRBD2 (5 bases). The ends were cut back, 5 bases at V and 0 bases at J, with 10 bases in the middle. CDR3 size: 14 residues. Germline V gene lookup returns CDR1 SGDLS and CDR2 YYNGEE.

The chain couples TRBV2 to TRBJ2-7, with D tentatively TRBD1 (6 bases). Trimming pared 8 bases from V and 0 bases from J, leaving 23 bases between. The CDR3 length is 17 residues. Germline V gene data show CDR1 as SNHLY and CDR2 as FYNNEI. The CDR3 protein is CASGLPSGAPFSYEQYF. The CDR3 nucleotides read TGTGCCAGCGGCCTACCTTCAGGGGCCCCCTTCTCCTACGAGCAGTACTTC.

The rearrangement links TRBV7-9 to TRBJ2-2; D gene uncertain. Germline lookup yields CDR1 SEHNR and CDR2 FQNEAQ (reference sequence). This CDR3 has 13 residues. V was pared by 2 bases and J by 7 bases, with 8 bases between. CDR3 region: CASSLKFSGELFF. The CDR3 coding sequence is TGTGCCAGCAGCTTAAAATTTAGCGGGGAGCTGTTTTTT.

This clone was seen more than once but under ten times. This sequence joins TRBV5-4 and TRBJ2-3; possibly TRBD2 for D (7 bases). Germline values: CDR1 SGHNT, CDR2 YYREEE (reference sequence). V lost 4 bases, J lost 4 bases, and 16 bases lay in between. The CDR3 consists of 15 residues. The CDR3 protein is CASSREGGASDTQYF. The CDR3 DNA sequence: TGTGCCAGCAGCCGCGAGGGGGGGGCGTCAGATACGCAGTATTTT. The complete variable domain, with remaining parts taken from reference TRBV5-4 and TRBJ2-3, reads ETGVTQSPTHLIKTRGQQVTLRCSSQSGHNTVSWYQQALGQGPQFIFQYYREEENGRGNFPPRFSGLQFPNYSSELNVNALELDDSALYLCASSREGGASDTQYFGPGTRLTVL.

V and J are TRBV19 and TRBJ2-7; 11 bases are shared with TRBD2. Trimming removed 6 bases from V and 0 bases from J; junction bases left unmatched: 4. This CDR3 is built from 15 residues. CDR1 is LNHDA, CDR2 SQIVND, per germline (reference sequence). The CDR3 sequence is CASRPLAGGSYEQYF. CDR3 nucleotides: TGTGCCAGTAGGCCTCTAGCGGGGGGCTCCTACGAGCAGTACTTC.

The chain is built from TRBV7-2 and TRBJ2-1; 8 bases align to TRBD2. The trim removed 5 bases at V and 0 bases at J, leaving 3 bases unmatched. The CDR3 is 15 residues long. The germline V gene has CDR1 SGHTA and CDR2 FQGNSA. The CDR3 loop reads CASSERGSSYNEQFF. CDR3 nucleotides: TGTGCCAGCAGCGAGCGGGGGTCCTCCTACAATGAGCAGTTCTTC.

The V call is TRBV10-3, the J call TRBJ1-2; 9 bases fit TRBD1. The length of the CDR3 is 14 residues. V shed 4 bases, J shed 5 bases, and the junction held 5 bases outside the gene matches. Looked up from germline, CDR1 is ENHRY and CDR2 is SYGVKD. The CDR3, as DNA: TGTGCCATCAGTGGCCAGGGACAGGGATATGGCTACACCTTC. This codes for CAISGQGQGYGYTF.

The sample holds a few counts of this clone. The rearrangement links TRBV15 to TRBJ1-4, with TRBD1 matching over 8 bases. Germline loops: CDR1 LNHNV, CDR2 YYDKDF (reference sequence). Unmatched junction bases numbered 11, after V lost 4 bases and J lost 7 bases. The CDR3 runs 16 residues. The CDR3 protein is CATSKGQVLVGEKLFF. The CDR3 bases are TGTGCCACCAGCAAGGGACAGGTCCTTGTTGGTGAAAAACTGTTTTTT.

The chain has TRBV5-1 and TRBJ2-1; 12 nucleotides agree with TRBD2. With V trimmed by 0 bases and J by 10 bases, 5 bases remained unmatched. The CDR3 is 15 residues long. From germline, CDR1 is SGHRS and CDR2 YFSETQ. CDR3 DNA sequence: TGCGCCAGCAGCTTGGCGACTAGCGGGAGAGGGGAGCAGTTCTTC. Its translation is CASSLATSGRGEQFF.

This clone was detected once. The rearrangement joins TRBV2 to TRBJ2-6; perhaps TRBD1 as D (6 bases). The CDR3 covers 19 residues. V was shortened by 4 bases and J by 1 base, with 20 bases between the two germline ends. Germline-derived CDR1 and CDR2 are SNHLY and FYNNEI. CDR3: CASSGGRSGSWSGANVLTF. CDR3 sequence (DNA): TGTGCCAGCAGTGGGGGGCGTTCAGGGAGTTGGTCTGGGGCCAACGTCCTGACTTTC.

CDR3 nucleotide sequence: TGCAGTGCTAAGTTTGACACCGAGCAGTACTTC. Translating gives CSAKFDTEQYF. The chain joins TRBV20-1 to TRBJ2-7; D unclear. With 4 bases removed from V and 6 bases from J, the gap between germline ends came to 10 bases. The CDR3 loop spans 11 amino acids. The germline gives CDR1 DFQATT, CDR2 SNEGSKA (reference sequence).

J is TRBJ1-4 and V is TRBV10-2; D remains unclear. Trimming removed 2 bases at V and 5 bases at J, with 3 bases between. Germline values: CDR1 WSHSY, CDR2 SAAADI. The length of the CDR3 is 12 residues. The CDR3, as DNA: TGCGCCAGCAGTGAGGGCAATGAAAAACTGTTTTTT. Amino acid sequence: CASSEGNEKLFF.

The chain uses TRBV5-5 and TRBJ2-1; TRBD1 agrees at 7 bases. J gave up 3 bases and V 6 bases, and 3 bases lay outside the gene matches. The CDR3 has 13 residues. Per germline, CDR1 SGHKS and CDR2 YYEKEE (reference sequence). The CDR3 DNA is TGTGCCAGCACCCGGGACAGCTACAATGAGCAGTTCTTC. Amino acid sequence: CASTRDSYNEQFF.

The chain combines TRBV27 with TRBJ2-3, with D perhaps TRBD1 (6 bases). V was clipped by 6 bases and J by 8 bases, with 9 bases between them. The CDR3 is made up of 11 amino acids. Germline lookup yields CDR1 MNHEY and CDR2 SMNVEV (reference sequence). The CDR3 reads CASSSRGTQYF. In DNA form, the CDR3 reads TGTGCCAGCAGCTCCAGGGGTACGCAGTATTTT.

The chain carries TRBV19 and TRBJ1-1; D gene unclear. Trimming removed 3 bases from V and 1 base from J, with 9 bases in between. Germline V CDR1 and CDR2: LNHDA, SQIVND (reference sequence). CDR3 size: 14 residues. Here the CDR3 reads CASSMFEKNTEAFF. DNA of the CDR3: TGTGCCAGTAGTATGTTCGAGAAGAACACTGAAGCTTTCTTT.

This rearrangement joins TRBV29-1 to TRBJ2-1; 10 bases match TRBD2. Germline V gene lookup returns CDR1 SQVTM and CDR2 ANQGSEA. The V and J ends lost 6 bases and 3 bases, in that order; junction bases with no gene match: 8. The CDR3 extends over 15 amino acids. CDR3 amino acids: CSVAPSGGFYNEQFF. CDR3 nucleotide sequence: TGCAGCGTGGCCCCTAGCGGGGGTTTCTACAATGAGCAGTTCTTC.

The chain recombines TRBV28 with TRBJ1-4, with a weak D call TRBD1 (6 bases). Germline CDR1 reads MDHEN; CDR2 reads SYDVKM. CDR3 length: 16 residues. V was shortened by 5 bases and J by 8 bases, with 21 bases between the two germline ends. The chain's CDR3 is CASSASQPGAREKLFF. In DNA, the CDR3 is TGTGCCAGCAGTGCCAGCCAACCAGGGGCCCGGGAAAAACTGTTTTTT.

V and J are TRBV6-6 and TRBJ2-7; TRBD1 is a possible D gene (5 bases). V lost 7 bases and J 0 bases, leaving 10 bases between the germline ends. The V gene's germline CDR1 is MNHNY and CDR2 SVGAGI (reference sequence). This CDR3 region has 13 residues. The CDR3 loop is CASTRQFSYEQYF. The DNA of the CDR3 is TGTGCCAGCACCCGACAGTTCTCCTACGAGCAGTACTTC.

Here the CDR3 reads CASSLGRGNGYTF. The CDR3 bases are TGTGCCAGCAGCTTAGGTCGTGGCAATGGCTACACCTTC. This rearrangement joins TRBV7-8 to TRBJ1-2; no clear D gene. CDR3 length equals 13 residues. Germline-derived CDR1 and CDR2 are SGHVS and FQNEAQ. Trimming pared 1 base from V and 6 bases from J, leaving 9 bases between.

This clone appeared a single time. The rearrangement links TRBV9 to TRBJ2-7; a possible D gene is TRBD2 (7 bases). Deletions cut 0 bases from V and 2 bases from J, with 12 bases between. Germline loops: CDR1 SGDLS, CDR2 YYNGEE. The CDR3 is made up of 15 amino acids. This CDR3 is CASSVESGGAYEQYF. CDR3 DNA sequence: TGTGCCAGCAGCGTAGAATCGGGGGGCGCCTACGAGCAGTACTTC.

CDR3 region: CASSLSREPNYGYTF. DNA for the CDR3: TGTGCCAGCAGTTTATCCAGGGAACCTAACTATGGCTACACCTTC. The chain employs TRBV27 and TRBJ1-2, with a possible D match to TRBD1 (5 bases). Looked up from germline, CDR1 is MNHEY and CDR2 is SMNVEV (reference sequence). V gave up 0 bases and J gave up 0 bases, with 8 bases separating them. The CDR3 length is 15 residues.

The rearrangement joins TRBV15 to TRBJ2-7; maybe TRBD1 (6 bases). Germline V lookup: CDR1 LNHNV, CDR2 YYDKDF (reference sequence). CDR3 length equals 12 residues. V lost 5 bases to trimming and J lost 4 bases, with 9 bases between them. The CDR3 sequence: CATSPRGYEQYF. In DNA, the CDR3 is TGTGCCACCAGCCCGAGGGGGTACGAGCAGTACTTC.

The CDR3 region has the DNA TGTGCCAGCAGCCCCCGACAAAGCAATCAGCCCCAGCATTTT. Residues: CASSPRQSNQPQHF. The J gene is TRBJ1-5, the V gene TRBV6-5; D uncertain. The V end lost 6 bases, the J end lost 1 base, and 10 bases lay between the germline ends. CDR1 is MNHEY, CDR2 SVGAGI, per germline. The CDR3 is 14 amino acids.